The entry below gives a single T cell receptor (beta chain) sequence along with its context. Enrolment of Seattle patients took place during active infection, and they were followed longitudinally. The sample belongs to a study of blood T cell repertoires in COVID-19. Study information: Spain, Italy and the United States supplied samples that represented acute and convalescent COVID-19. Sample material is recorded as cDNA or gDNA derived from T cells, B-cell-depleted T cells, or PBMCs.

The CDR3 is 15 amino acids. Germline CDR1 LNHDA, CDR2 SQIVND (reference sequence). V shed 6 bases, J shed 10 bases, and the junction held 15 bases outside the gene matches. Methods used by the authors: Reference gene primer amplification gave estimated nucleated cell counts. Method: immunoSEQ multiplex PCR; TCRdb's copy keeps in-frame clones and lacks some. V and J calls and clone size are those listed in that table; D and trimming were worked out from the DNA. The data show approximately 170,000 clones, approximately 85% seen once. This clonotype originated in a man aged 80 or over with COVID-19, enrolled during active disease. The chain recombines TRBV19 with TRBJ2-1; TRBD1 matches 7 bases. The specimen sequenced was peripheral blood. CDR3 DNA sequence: TGTGCCAGTAGCGCTACAGGGGCGATACAACGGGAGCAGTTCTTC. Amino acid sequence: CASSATGAIQREQFF.